The 11 T cell receptor beta chains given below trace back to one sample, sequenced in a study of control samples from healthy donors and cancer patients (dated by TCRdb to between 2020 and 2021). The receptor library was made with the immunoSEQ multiplex PCR assay. In TCRdb, the immuneACCESS table is reduced to in-frame sequences with V and J assigned. These tables do not hold every clone; where another copy was compared, an unresolved V gene accounts for under half, and the others remain unexplained. Within this sample are about 58,000 clones, with 85% to 95% of them counted one time only. Around 3.7% of the sample comes from the top ten. The sequencing sample was made of blood. The receptors shown here come from a man younger than 45 in good health.

J is TRBJ2-2 and V is TRBV29-1, with D perhaps matching TRBD2 (5 bases). CDR1 SQVTM and CDR2 ANQGSEA come from the germline V gene. V lost 5 bases to trimming and J lost 7 bases, with 11 bases between them. The CDR3 totals 12 residues. CDR3 bases: TGCAGCGTTCGGGGAACCATCGGGGAGCTGTTTTTT. Its translation is CSVRGTIGELFF.

The chain uses TRBV5-1 and TRBJ1-4, with D perhaps matching TRBD1 (6 bases). The CDR3 spans 16 residues. Germline loops: CDR1 SGHRS, CDR2 YFSETQ. V shed 4 bases and J shed 12 bases, with 25 bases lying between them. For the CDR3, the DNA is TGCGCCAGCAGCCCCGGGGACGGGGGGCTTATCCAAGAACTGTTTTTT. It translates to CASSPGDGGLIQELFF.

This clone was recorded once. V gene TRBV19 combines with J gene TRBJ2-3, with no clear D. CDR1 is LNHDA, CDR2 SQIVND, per germline (reference sequence). Between the trimmed V and J ends, which lost 7 bases and 0 bases, there was a span of 20 bases. The CDR3 contains 17 residues. The CDR3 reads CASTGISSSKSTDTQYF. CDR3 bases: TGTGCCAGTACGGGTATTTCGTCTAGTAAGAGCACAGATACGCAGTATTTT.

With regard to this clone: The same CDR3 arises from other DNA sequences in this sample as well. The genes are TRBV11-2 and TRBJ1-1; D not certain. Between the trimmed V and J ends, which lost 1 base and 8 bases, there was a span of 5 bases. The CDR3 has 11 residues. Per the germline V gene, CDR1 is SGHAT and CDR2 is FQNNGV. The CDR3 DNA sequence: TGTGCCAGCAGCTTAGGGGTGGAAGCTTTCTTT. As protein: CASSLGVEAFF.

This clone was counted a single time. The gene calls are TRBV3-1 (or the pseudogene TRBV3-2) and TRBJ2-3; 8 bases agree with TRBD1. J gave up 3 bases and V 0 bases, and 8 bases lay outside the gene matches. The CDR3 extends over 17 amino acids. Germline assignment: CDR1 LGHDT and CDR2 YNNKEL (reference sequence). The CDR3 DNA reads TGTGCCAGCAGCCAAGATCGTGACAGGGGATGGACAGATACGCAGTATTTT. Protein sequence: CASSQDRDRGWTDTQYF.

The J gene is TRBJ1-6, the V gene TRBV19; D gene unclear. This CDR3 has 18 amino acids. The germline CDR1 and CDR2 sequences are LNHDA and SQIVND (reference sequence). The V and J ends lost 3 bases and 7 bases respectively, with 22 bases between them. The CDR3 protein is CASSIEATQAALNSPLHF. Here the CDR3 DNA reads TGTGCCAGTAGTATCGAGGCAACCCAAGCGGCTCTGAATTCACCCCTCCACTTT. Complete variable domain (other parts from reference TRBV19 and TRBJ1-6): DGGITQSPKYLFRKEGQNVTLSCEQNLNHDAMYWYRQDPGQGLRLIYYSQIVNDFQKGDIAEGYSVSREKKESFPLTVTSAQKNPTAFYLCASSIEATQAALNSPLHFGNGTRLTVT.

The chain links TRBV24-1 to TRBJ2-3; possibly TRBD1 for D (5 bases). Per germline, CDR1 KGHDR and CDR2 SFDVKD. The V gene lost 0 bases and the J gene lost 3 bases, with 12 bases spanning the gap. This CDR3 is built from 16 residues. CDR3 amino acids: CATSDLPREGTDTQYF. The CDR3 region has the DNA TGTGCCACCAGTGATTTGCCCAGGGAAGGGACAGATACGCAGTATTTT.

The chain recombines TRBV4-1 with TRBJ2-5; 8 bases match TRBD1. Looked up from germline, CDR1 is MGHRA and CDR2 is YSYEKL. J was trimmed by 5 bases and V by 5 bases; bases with no gene match: 10. The CDR3 runs 15 residues. The CDR3 loop reads CASSSRTGSGETQYF. DNA for the CDR3: TGCGCCAGCAGCTCCCGGACAGGGTCAGGGGAGACCCAGTACTTC.

The rearrangement joins TRBV5-1 to TRBJ1-3; the D is unclear. V was clipped by 3 bases and J by 0 bases, with 13 bases between them. Germline CDR1 reads SGHRS; CDR2 reads YFSETQ. There are 16 residues in the CDR3. CDR3 amino acids: CASSSRTANSGNTIYF. The CDR3 nucleotides read TGCGCCAGCAGCTCCCGGACGGCCAACTCTGGAAACACCATATATTTT.

This chain's CDR3 is CAWSVGLGGTGELFF. The CDR3 DNA follows: TGTGCCTGGAGTGTGGGACTAGGAGGCACCGGGGAGCTGTTTTTT. The V gene is TRBV30, the J gene TRBJ2-2, with 8 positions matching TRBD2. The germline gives CDR1 GTSNPN, CDR2 SVGIG (reference sequence). The CDR3 runs 15 residues. Trimming took 0 bases from V and 4 from J; bases not matched to a gene: 4.

The chain carries TRBV3-1 (or the pseudogene TRBV3-2) and TRBJ2-7; 10 positions agree with TRBD2. With V trimmed by 6 bases and J by 4 bases, 6 bases remained unmatched. This CDR3 is built from 14 residues. Per the germline V gene, CDR1 is LGHDT and CDR2 is YNNKEL (reference sequence). CDR3 bases: TGTGCCAGCAGTTCTCCTAGCGGGAGATACGAGCAGTACTTC. The encoded protein is CASSSPSGRYEQYF.